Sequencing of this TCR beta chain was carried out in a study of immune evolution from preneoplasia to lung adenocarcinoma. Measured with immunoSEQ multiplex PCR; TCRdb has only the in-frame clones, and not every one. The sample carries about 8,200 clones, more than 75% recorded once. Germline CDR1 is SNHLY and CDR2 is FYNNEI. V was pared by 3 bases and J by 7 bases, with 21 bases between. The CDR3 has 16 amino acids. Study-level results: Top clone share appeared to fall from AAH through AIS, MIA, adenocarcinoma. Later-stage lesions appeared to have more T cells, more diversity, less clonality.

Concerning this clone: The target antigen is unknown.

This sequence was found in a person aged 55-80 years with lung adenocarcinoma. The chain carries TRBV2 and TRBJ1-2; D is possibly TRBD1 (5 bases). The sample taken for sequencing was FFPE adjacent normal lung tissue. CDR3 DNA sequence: TGTGCCAGCAGTGATCCCGACAGTGGTGCCATCGGTGGCTACACCTTC. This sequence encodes CASSDPDSGAIGGYTF.